Below, 24 T cell receptor beta chains from the same sample are listed, as sequenced in a study of blood T cell repertoires in COVID-19. Assay: immunoSEQ multiplex PCR; the TCRdb copy retains only in-frame clones and omits some. The sample holds 20,000 or so clones, around 83% seen once. Sequenced input: peripheral blood. Receptor source: a man between 65 and 85 years old with acute or convalescent COVID-19.

This chain uses TRBV10-3 with TRBJ1-2; the D gene is possibly TRBD1 (5 bases). The germline V gene encodes CDR1 ENHRY and CDR2 SYGVKD. The CDR3 spans 14 residues. V was trimmed by 4 bases and J by 6 bases, leaving 15 bases between them. CDR3 protein: CAISGPTKDNGYTF. CDR3 nucleotide sequence: TGTGCCATCAGTGGCCCGACAAAGGACAATGGCTACACCTTC.

There are a few counts of this clone. V usage is TRBV2 and J usage is TRBJ2-1; a possible D gene is TRBD1 (6 bases). The germline V gene encodes CDR1 SNHLY and CDR2 FYNNEI. This CDR3 spans 13 amino acids. The V end was cut by 11 bases, the J end by 0 bases, with 11 bases between. The CDR3 coding sequence is TGTGCCTCGAGGGACATCTCCTACAATGAGCAGTTCTTC. Amino acid sequence: CASRDISYNEQFF. The whole variable domain, remainder taken from reference TRBV2 and TRBJ2-1, is EPEVTQTPSHQVTQMGQEVILRCVPISNHLYFYWYRQILGQKVEFLVSFYNNEISEKSEIFDDQFSVERPDGSNFTLKIRSTKLEDSAMYFCASRDISYNEQFFGPGTRLTVL.

Judged by abundance, this clone is medium-sized. This chain connects TRBV4-3 to TRBJ2-1; 10 nucleotides agree with TRBD2. The V gene's germline CDR1 is LGHNA and CDR2 YSLEER. Trimming took 4 bases from V and 6 from J; bases not matched to a gene: 6. This CDR3 has 15 amino acids. CDR3 sequence: CASSRQAGGPNEQFF. The CDR3, as DNA: TGCGCCAGCAGCCGACAAGCGGGAGGGCCCAATGAGCAGTTCTTC.

The J gene is TRBJ1-4, the V gene TRBV11-2; 9 bases line up with TRBD1. There are 14 residues in the CDR3. CDR1 and CDR2 (germline): SGHAT, FQNNGV. Unmatched junction bases numbered 5, after V lost 6 bases and J lost 6 bases. In DNA, the CDR3 is TGTGCCAGCAGTTTACAGGGGGCGCATGAAAAACTGTTTTTT. Its protein is CASSLQGAHEKLFF.

The chain carries TRBV28 and TRBJ1-2, with TRBD1 as a possible D gene (5 bases). Looked up from germline, CDR1 is MDHEN and CDR2 is SYDVKM. Trimming removed 5 bases from V and 8 bases from J, with 15 bases in between. The CDR3 extends over 13 amino acids. As DNA, the CDR3 is TGTGCCAGCAGTCAGGAAAGGGGCACGGGCTACACCTTC. It codes for CASSQERGTGYTF.

DNA for the CDR3: TGTGCCAGCAGCCAAGGTGGACAGGGGATCACAGATACGCAGTATTTT. This gives the protein CASSQGGQGITDTQYF. This rearrangement joins TRBV3-1 (or the pseudogene TRBV3-2) to TRBJ2-3; TRBD1 aligns across 9 bases. The CDR3 is 16 amino acids. Trimming took 1 base from V and 2 from J; bases not matched to a gene: 4. Looked up from germline, CDR1 is LGHDT and CDR2 is YNNKEL (reference sequence).

The chain employs TRBV5-1 and TRBJ2-1; weak D call: TRBD2 (6 bases). CDR3 length: 14 amino acids. The V gene's germline CDR1 is SGHRS and CDR2 YFSETQ. The ends were cut back, 4 bases at V and 3 bases at J, with 11 bases in the middle. The chain's CDR3 is CASSTGDGYNEQFF. The DNA of the CDR3 is TGCGCCAGCAGCACGGGGGACGGCTACAATGAGCAGTTCTTC. Combining the CDR3 with reference TRBV5-1 and TRBJ2-1 gives the whole variable domain KAGVTQTPRYLIKTRGQQVTLSCSPISGHRSVSWYQQTPGQGLQFLFEYFSETQRNKGNFPGRFSGRQFSNSRSEMNVSTLELGDSALYLCASSTGDGYNEQFFGPGTRLTVL.

This sequence joins TRBV11-3 and TRBJ2-1; TRBD1 might be the D (6 bases). The CDR3 runs 13 residues. Germline V gene data show CDR1 as SGHNT and CDR2 as YENEEA. Trimming cost V 4 bases and J 4 bases, with 8 bases left between them. CDR3: CASSSDRYNEQFF. The CDR3 DNA follows: TGTGCCAGCAGCTCCGACAGGTACAATGAGCAGTTCTTC.

This chain connects TRBV4-1 to TRBJ2-7; TRBD1 agrees at 9 bases. After removal of 4 bases from V and 3 bases from J, the junction contained 4 bases not matched to a gene. The CDR3 has 14 amino acids. CDR1 and CDR2 from the germline V gene are MGHRA and YSYEKL. The CDR3 DNA reads as TGCGCCAGCAGCCTCCGGGACAGGGACTACGAGCAGTACTTC. It translates to CASSLRDRDYEQYF.

The V and J genes are TRBV24-1 and TRBJ2-1, with TRBD2 matching over 7 bases. The CDR3 consists of 17 residues. With V trimmed by 3 bases and J by 3 bases, 10 bases remained unmatched. The germline gives CDR1 KGHDR, CDR2 SFDVKD. The CDR3 spells CATSDDTGTNNYNEQFF. DNA for the CDR3: TGTGCCACCAGTGATGATACCGGGACTAACAACTACAATGAGCAGTTCTTC.

The chain links TRBV2 to TRBJ1-2, with TRBD1 matching over 7 bases. Trimming at V came to 9 bases and at J to 5 bases, leaving 9 bases not matched to a gene. The germline V gene has CDR1 SNHLY and CDR2 FYNNEI. The CDR3 totals 13 residues. CDR3 in DNA: TGTGCCAGAGTTACGACAGGGAAGTATGGCTACACCTTC. Protein product: CARVTTGKYGYTF.

The chain employs TRBV5-1 and TRBJ2-5, with TRBD2 identical over 10 bases. Germline CDR1 and CDR2: SGHRS and YFSETQ. V lost 4 bases to trimming and J lost 2 bases; unmatched junction nucleotides: 11. This CDR3 is built from 17 residues. CDR3 bases: TGCGCCAGCAGCCTTCGGACTAGCGGCTTTCTTCAAGAGACCCAGTACTTC. Its protein is CASSLRTSGFLQETQYF.

This chain links TRBV6-5 with TRBJ2-1, with a possible D match to TRBD2 (6 bases). The V end lost 7 bases, the J end lost 9 bases, and 16 bases lay between the germline ends. Germline V gene lookup returns CDR1 MNHEY and CDR2 SVGAGI. The CDR3 length is 13 residues. The CDR3 loop reads CASTQTSFGEQFF. CDR3 nucleotides: TGTGCCAGCACCCAGACTAGTTTTGGTGAGCAGTTCTTC.

This clone was seen just once. The J gene is TRBJ2-5, the V gene TRBV7-3; 9 positions match TRBD2. The germline V gene encodes CDR1 SGHTA and CDR2 FQGTGA. The junction had 8 bases not matched to a gene; V was cut back by 4 bases and J by 5 bases. CDR3 size: 15 residues. The CDR3 sequence: CASSSIAGERETQYF. CDR3 nucleotide sequence: TGTGCCAGCAGCTCCATAGCGGGAGAGAGGGAGACCCAGTACTTC.

This chain connects TRBV7-2 to TRBJ2-1, with D possibly matching TRBD2 (6 bases). Germline CDR1 reads SGHTA; CDR2 reads FQGNSA. CDR3 length: 15 residues. V was trimmed by 1 base and J by 7 bases, leaving 14 bases between them. CDR3 protein: CASSLGGSGRNEQFF. CDR3 nucleotide sequence: TGTGCCAGCAGCTTAGGGGGGTCAGGGAGGAATGAGCAGTTCTTC.

The rearrangement uses TRBV19 and TRBJ1-5; tentatively, D is TRBD1 (5 bases). Germline lookup yields CDR1 LNHDA and CDR2 SQIVND (reference sequence). The CDR3 has 16 amino acids. Trimming removed 3 bases at V and 1 base at J, with 13 bases between. The CDR3 DNA sequence: TGTGCCAGTAGTATCCCTGGGGGGAGAAGCAATCAGCCCCAGCATTTT. Translating gives CASSIPGGRSNQPQHF.

This chain joins TRBV16 and TRBJ2-2, with no clear D. The ends were cut back, 2 bases at V and 0 bases at J, with 13 bases in the middle. The CDR3 has 17 amino acids. From germline, CDR1 is KGHSY and CDR2 FQNENV. CDR3 sequence reads: CASSQGRAEPNTGELFF. In DNA, the CDR3 is TGTGCCAGCAGCCAAGGGCGCGCAGAACCGAACACCGGGGAGCTGTTTTTT.

This chain joins TRBV29-1 and TRBJ1-2, with a possible D match to TRBD1 (6 bases). Germline V gene sequence: CDR1 SQVTM, CDR2 ANQGSEA. V shed 4 bases and J shed 3 bases, with 18 bases lying between them. The CDR3 loop spans 15 amino acids. Here the CDR3 reads CSVGHGDTPYYGYTF. The CDR3 bases are TGCAGCGTTGGACACGGGGACACCCCATACTATGGCTACACCTTC.

The genes are TRBV7-3 and TRBJ2-7; D might be TRBD2 (5 bases). The germline V gene encodes CDR1 SGHTA and CDR2 FQGTGA. This CDR3 is built from 14 residues. V lost 2 bases, J lost 5 bases, and 13 bases lay in between. In nucleotides, the CDR3 is TGTGCCAGCAGCTTAGCCCATGGGAGCCACGAGCAGTACTTC. This codes for CASSLAHGSHEQYF.

The chain couples TRBV10-3 to TRBJ2-3; D is possibly TRBD1 (5 bases). The length of the CDR3 is 13 residues. Trimming pared 8 bases from V and 2 bases from J, leaving 11 bases between. Germline CDR1 is ENHRY and CDR2 is SYGVKD. This CDR3 is CAIGPGPTDTQYF. CDR3 nucleotide sequence: TGTGCCATCGGTCCAGGGCCCACAGATACGCAGTATTTT.

The V call is TRBV5-6, the J call TRBJ2-1; D gene ambiguous. Germline CDR1 SGHDT, CDR2 YYEEEE. V lost 0 bases to trimming and J lost 10 bases, with 5 bases between them. CDR3 length: 11 residues. The CDR3 DNA sequence: TGTGCCAGCAGCTTGGGGCGGGAGCAGTTCTTC. It translates to CASSLGREQFF.

The chain employs TRBV7-3 and TRBJ2-1, with 10 positions matching TRBD1. The germline CDR1 and CDR2 sequences are SGHTA and FQGTGA. The V gene end was trimmed by 0 bases and the J gene end by 8 bases; junction bases not matched to a gene: 4. There are 15 residues in the CDR3. CDR3 nucleotides: TGTGCCAGCAGCTTAACCCGGGACAGGGGCGATGAGCAGTTCTTC. Its protein product is CASSLTRDRGDEQFF.

CDR3 amino acids: CASSQGLAGDEQFF. CDR3 in DNA: TGTGCCAGCAGCCAGGGACTAGCGGGTGATGAGCAGTTCTTC. The chain is built from TRBV6-5 and TRBJ2-1, with 12 nucleotides matching TRBD2. The length of the CDR3 is 14 residues. CDR1 and CDR2 (germline): MNHEY, SVGAGI. V lost 6 bases to trimming and J lost 8 bases; unmatched junction nucleotides: 5.

V gene TRBV9 combines with J gene TRBJ1-2; D is possibly TRBD1 (5 bases). Germline CDR1 is SGDLS and CDR2 is YYNGEE. The V and J ends lost 5 bases and 5 bases respectively, with 19 bases between them. This CDR3 spans 15 amino acids. This CDR3 reads CASSRRGASEYGYTF. The CDR3 DNA sequence: TGTGCCAGCAGTCGACGTGGGGCGTCGGAGTATGGCTACACCTTC.